These 8 T cell receptor beta chains were sequenced from one sample in a study of CD4 T cells in relation to SARS-CoV-2 and coronaviruses. Profiled with immunoSEQ multiplex PCR; TCRdb holds only in-frame clones, not every one. The repertoire holds about 23,000 clones, about 80% seen once, with approximately 14% in the top ten. For these receptors, no antigen is known. The unexposed donors gave CD4+ T cells in about 2011-2018, prior to COVID-19. CD4+ T cells were isolated from the cells after nine to eleven days of culture. Source material: CD4+ T cells from PBMCs, cultured in vitro. The source of these receptors is a human donor in good health.

This clone was recorded only once. This rearrangement joins TRBV6-1 to TRBJ2-3; the D is unclear. Germline V gives CDR1 MNHNS, CDR2 SASEGT. Trimming stripped 0 bases from V and 2 bases from J, with 3 bases between. This CDR3 is built from 13 residues. In DNA, the CDR3 is TGTGCCAGCAGTGAAGCTGACACAGATACGCAGTATTTT. Its translation is CASSEADTDTQYF.

The chain has TRBV30 and TRBJ2-7; 10 bases match TRBD2. From germline, CDR1 is GTSNPN and CDR2 SVGIG (reference sequence). Trimming took 4 bases from V and 3 from J; bases not matched to a gene: 18. The CDR3 consists of 18 residues. CDR3 sequence: CAWTRGLSGLAEGYEQYF. DNA of the CDR3: TGTGCCTGGACCCGGGGACTTTCCGGACTAGCGGAAGGCTACGAGCAGTACTTC.

The chain has TRBV18 and TRBJ1-2, with D hard to call. V was pared by 3 bases and J by 2 bases, with 10 bases between. CDR1 KGHSH and CDR2 LQKENI come from the germline V gene. The length of the CDR3 is 14 residues. In DNA, the CDR3 is TGTGCCAGCTCACCTTTGGGATGGAACTATGGCTACACCTTC. It translates to CASSPLGWNYGYTF.

The V call is TRBV15, the J call TRBJ1-1; possibly TRBD1 for D (6 bases). Trimming removed 1 base from V and 7 bases from J, with 16 bases in between. CDR3 length equals 15 residues. Per germline, CDR1 LNHNV and CDR2 YYDKDF (reference sequence). The CDR3 sequence: CATSRGLQGINEAFF. Here the CDR3 DNA reads TGTGCCACCAGCAGAGGTCTACAGGGAATTAATGAAGCTTTCTTT.

The chain employs TRBV21-1 and TRBJ1-3; the D call in the table, TRBD1, was not verified against the DNA. TRBV21-1 is assigned pseudogene status. The CDR3 sequence is 17 residues long. The CDR3 DNA sequence: TGTGCCAGCAGCAAAGGTGGGACAGGGTCTTGTGGAAACATCATATATTTT. Translating gives CASSKGGTGSCGNIIYF.

V usage is TRBV5-6 and J usage is TRBJ2-3, with 7 nucleotides matching TRBD2. This CDR3 is 16 amino acids long. V lost 4 bases and J lost 6; bases outside the gene matches: 14. Germline V gene lookup returns CDR1 SGHDT and CDR2 YYEEEE. The CDR3 DNA is TGTGCCAGCAGCGCCTTGGGGCGGGAGCTGGGGGATACGCAGTATTTT. Amino acids: CASSALGRELGDTQYF.

The gene calls are TRBV25-1 and TRBJ2-7; 10 bases match TRBD2. Unmatched junction bases numbered 8, after V lost 3 bases and J lost 6 bases. This CDR3 has 15 amino acids. CDR1 is MGHDK, CDR2 SYGVNS, per germline. The CDR3 region is CASSDRAGLAFEQYF. The CDR3 DNA follows: TGTGCCAGCAGTGATCGTGCGGGACTAGCGTTCGAGCAGTACTTC.

This sequence joins TRBV2 and TRBJ2-5; D not resolved. Looked up from germline, CDR1 is SNHLY and CDR2 is FYNNEI. This CDR3 comprises 14 residues. Trimming took 4 bases from V and 0 from J, leaving 9 bases between them. The CDR3 bases are TGTGCCAGCAGTGGCGGAGTGTACCAAGAGACCCAGTACTTC. Protein sequence: CASSGGVYQETQYF.